The rows below give T cell receptor beta chains drawn from one sample of a study of long-term antiretroviral therapy in people with HIV. Profiled with immunoSEQ multiplex PCR; TCRdb holds only in-frame clones, not every one. The sample holds about 30,000 clones, 85% to 90% seen once. The starting material was unsorted PBMCs, obtained 3.2 years before starting antiretroviral therapy. All receptors come from a man aged 45-65 years with HIV. Both conserved end residues are part of each CDR3. Fields, in order: CDR3 length, clone size, V gene, J gene, D gene, CDR3 DNA, CDR3 protein. A D gene is named only where the DNA matches it firmly. Rows give clone size only sometimes, using once, few, many, or a class for an expanded clone.

cdr3_length: 16
clone_size: NA
v_call: TRBV5-1
j_call: TRBJ2-5
d_call: TRBD1
cdr3_nt: TGCGCCAGCAGCTCACAACCTCAGGGGGCAGGGGAGACCCAGTACTTC
cdr3_aa: CASSSQPQGAGETQYF

cdr3_length: 15
clone_size: NA
v_call: TRBV5-8
j_call: TRBJ2-7
d_call: NA
cdr3_nt: TGTGCCAGCAGCTTGGGGGGGAGGTTCTCCTACGAGCAGTACTTC
cdr3_aa: CASSLGGRFSYEQYF

cdr3_length: 15
clone_size: once
v_call: TRBV2
j_call: TRBJ2-3
d_call: TRBD2
cdr3_nt: TGTGCCAGCGGAGGGGCTAGCGGGAGGCGGGATACGCAGTATTTT
cdr3_aa: CASGGASGRRDTQYF

cdr3_length: 13
clone_size: NA
v_call: TRBV7-8
j_call: TRBJ2-5
d_call: TRBD1
cdr3_nt: TGTGCCAGCAGCCGCGGACAGGGAGAGACCCAGTACTTC
cdr3_aa: CASSRGQGETQYF

cdr3_length: 16
clone_size: NA
v_call: TRBV7-3
j_call: TRBJ2-2
d_call: NA
cdr3_nt: TGTGCCAGCAGCAAACGAGACAGGTTATACACCGGGGAGCTGTTTTTT
cdr3_aa: CASSKRDRLYTGELFF

cdr3_length: 16
clone_size: NA
v_call: TRBV9
j_call: TRBJ1-6
d_call: TRBD1
cdr3_nt: TGTGCCAGCAGTGGACAGGGAAGCTCCTATAATTCACCCCTCCACTTT
cdr3_aa: CASSGQGSSYNSPLHF

cdr3_length: 14
clone_size: NA
v_call: TRBV7-8
j_call: TRBJ1-3
d_call: NA
cdr3_nt: TGTGCCAGCAGCTTGGATGGCTCTGGAAACACCATATATTTT
cdr3_aa: CASSLDGSGNTIYF

cdr3_length: 14
clone_size: once
v_call: TRBV5-1
j_call: TRBJ2-2
d_call: NA
cdr3_nt: TGCGCCAGCAGCTTGCGGCAAACTACCGGGGAGCTGTTTTTT
cdr3_aa: CASSLRQTTGELFF

cdr3_length: 15
clone_size: NA
v_call: TRBV4-1
j_call: TRBJ1-4
d_call: NA
cdr3_nt: TGCGCCAGCAGCCAAGGGCTTGCGACTAATGAAAAACTGTTTTTT
cdr3_aa: CASSQGLATNEKLFF

cdr3_length: 14
clone_size: NA
v_call: TRBV6-5
j_call: TRBJ2-2
d_call: TRBD2
cdr3_nt: TGTGCCAGCAGTTTCGTGGGGGGGGAGGGGGAGCTGTTTTTT
cdr3_aa: CASSFVGGEGELFF

cdr3_length: 13
clone_size: NA
v_call: TRBV30
j_call: TRBJ1-6
d_call: TRBD1
cdr3_nt: TGTGCCTGTGGACAGGGGGCCGGCGTCACCCTCCACTTT
cdr3_aa: CACGQGAGVTLHF

cdr3_length: 13
clone_size: NA
v_call: TRBV18
j_call: TRBJ2-2
d_call: NA
cdr3_nt: TGTGCCAGCTCACCCGGGGCCACCGGGGAGCTGTTTTTT
cdr3_aa: CASSPGATGELFF

cdr3_length: 15
clone_size: once
v_call: TRBV19
j_call: TRBJ1-2
d_call: NA
cdr3_nt: TGTGCCAGTAGTATCGGGAAGGGGACGATCCGGCACTACACCTTC
cdr3_aa: CASSIGKGTIRHYTF

cdr3_length: 12
clone_size: NA
v_call: TRBV7-9
j_call: TRBJ1-3
d_call: NA
cdr3_nt: TGTGCCAGCAGCCCTTATGGAAACACCATATATTTT
cdr3_aa: CASSPYGNTIYF

cdr3_length: 15
clone_size: once
v_call: TRBV5-1
j_call: TRBJ2-7
d_call: TRBD1
cdr3_nt: TGCGCCAGCAGCCGGGGACAGACGGCGACCTACGAGCAGTACTTC
cdr3_aa: CASSRGQTATYEQYF

cdr3_length: 13
clone_size: NA
v_call: TRBV2
j_call: TRBJ1-1
d_call: NA
cdr3_nt: TGTGCCAGCAGTTCAGGGAGTAGGACTGAAGCTTTCTTT
cdr3_aa: CASSSGSRTEAFF

cdr3_length: 14
clone_size: NA
v_call: TRBV10-2
j_call: TRBJ1-5
d_call: TRBD1
cdr3_nt: TGCGCCAGCAGTAAGGGACAGGACAATCAGCCCCAGCATTTT
cdr3_aa: CASSKGQDNQPQHF

cdr3_length: 15
clone_size: NA
v_call: TRBV7-9
j_call: TRBJ1-1
d_call: TRBD1
cdr3_nt: TGTGCCAGCAGCCTTCAGGGACAGGGTTTCACTGAAGCTTTCTTT
cdr3_aa: CASSLQGQGFTEAFF

cdr3_length: 13
clone_size: NA
v_call: TRBV29-1
j_call: TRBJ2-7
d_call: NA
cdr3_nt: TGCAGCGTTGAGGACCCTAAATTCTACGAGCAGTACTTC
cdr3_aa: CSVEDPKFYEQYF

cdr3_length: 14
clone_size: NA
v_call: TRBV7-2
j_call: TRBJ2-4
d_call: NA
cdr3_nt: TGTGCCAGCACCGCGACTAACTGGAAAGACATTCAGTACTTC
cdr3_aa: CASTATNWKDIQYF

cdr3_length: 14
clone_size: NA
v_call: TRBV29-1
j_call: TRBJ2-7
d_call: NA
cdr3_nt: TGCAGCGTTGAAGTCCCCGGGACCCCCTACGAGCAGTACTTC
cdr3_aa: CSVEVPGTPYEQYF

cdr3_length: 14
clone_size: NA
v_call: TRBV10-1
j_call: TRBJ2-7
d_call: TRBD2
cdr3_nt: TGCGCCAGCAGTGAGGGACTAGCGGTCTACGAGCAGTACTTC
cdr3_aa: CASSEGLAVYEQYF

cdr3_length: 15
clone_size: NA
v_call: TRBV19
j_call: TRBJ2-5
d_call: TRBD1
cdr3_nt: TGTGCCAGTAGTATAGACGGTGCAGGGGGAGAGACCCAGTACTTC
cdr3_aa: CASSIDGAGGETQYF

cdr3_length: 14
clone_size: NA
v_call: TRBV19
j_call: TRBJ2-7
d_call: TRBD2
cdr3_nt: TGTGCCAGTACCGCTACCCCGGGGGGTTACGAGCAGTACTTC
cdr3_aa: CASTATPGGYEQYF

cdr3_length: 13
clone_size: NA
v_call: TRBV18
j_call: TRBJ2-1
d_call: NA
cdr3_nt: TGTGCCAGCTCGCCCGGAGGGGACAATGAGCAGTTCTTC
cdr3_aa: CASSPGGDNEQFF

cdr3_length: 13
clone_size: NA
v_call: TRBV5-6
j_call: TRBJ2-3
d_call: NA
cdr3_nt: TGTGCCAGCAGCTTGGAAGGAGGGGATACGCAGTATTTT
cdr3_aa: CASSLEGGDTQYF

cdr3_length: 12
clone_size: once
v_call: TRBV29-1
j_call: TRBJ2-3
d_call: TRBD1
cdr3_nt: TGCAGCGCCAACAGGGGTGCAGATACGCAGTATTTT
cdr3_aa: CSANRGADTQYF

cdr3_length: 13
clone_size: NA
v_call: TRBV19
j_call: TRBJ2-1
d_call: NA
cdr3_nt: TGTGCCAGTAGACGGGAACGTGAAGATGAGCAGTTCTTC
cdr3_aa: CASRREREDEQFF

cdr3_length: 13
clone_size: NA
v_call: TRBV5-5
j_call: TRBJ2-3
d_call: NA
cdr3_nt: TGTGCCAGCAGCTTGGAGGGGGCAGATACGCAGTATTTT
cdr3_aa: CASSLEGADTQYF

cdr3_length: 16
clone_size: NA
v_call: TRBV29-1
j_call: TRBJ2-2
d_call: NA
cdr3_nt: TGCAGCGTTGGATATGGGGGGGCCGATAGCACCGGGGAGCTGTTTTTT
cdr3_aa: CSVGYGGADSTGELFF

cdr3_length: 16
clone_size: NA
v_call: TRBV15
j_call: TRBJ2-2
d_call: TRBD2
cdr3_nt: TGTGCCACCAGCAGTAGCGGGGGGTTTAGCACCGGGGAGCTGTTTTTT
cdr3_aa: CATSSSGGFSTGELFF

cdr3_length: 13
clone_size: NA
v_call: TRBV30
j_call: TRBJ2-7
d_call: NA
cdr3_nt: TGTGCCTGCTTGCCCCTTAGCTCCTACGAGCAGTACTTC
cdr3_aa: CACLPLSSYEQYF